Each of the 26 T cell receptor beta chains below was sequenced from the same sample in a study of shared clonotypes between healthy human individuals. Generated by immunoSEQ multiplex PCR, the TCRdb table keeps only in-frame clones and is missing some. The sample has fewer than 3 million clones, around 90% seen once; the top ten hold about 0.41%. Input material: naive CD4+ T cells from PBMCs. The subset was: CD45RA+ positively selected. The source of these receptors is a man between 18 and 29 years old in good health. Some clones in this sample may be carry-over from other donors' samples.

The chain couples TRBV10-3 to TRBJ1-3; D gene ambiguous. The CDR3 extends over 15 amino acids. Germline CDR1 and CDR2: ENHRY and SYGVKD. V was clipped by 4 bases and J by 1 base, with 11 bases between them. The CDR3 DNA sequence: TGTGCCATCAGTGTTAGAGGGTTTTCTGGAAACACCATATATTTT. It encodes CAISVRGFSGNTIYF.

This clone came up a few times. V usage is TRBV27 and J usage is TRBJ2-2; 9 nucleotides match TRBD1. CDR1 and CDR2 (germline): MNHEY, SMNVEV (reference sequence). CDR3 length equals 14 residues. V shed 5 bases and J 3 bases; nucleotides not matched to a gene: 1. Here the CDR3 DNA reads TGTGCCAGCAGTAGGACAGGGGACACCGGGGAGCTGTTTTTT. It specifies CASSRTGDTGELFF.

This chain uses TRBV14 with TRBJ1-2; 7 bases are a match to TRBD1. The CDR3 is made up of 13 amino acids. The V segment lost 4 bases and the J segment 7 bases; nucleotides outside the gene matches: 6. Germline-derived CDR1 and CDR2 are SGHDN and FVKESK. The CDR3 here is CASSPTGWRGYTF. The CDR3, as DNA: TGTGCCAGCAGCCCGACAGGGTGGCGTGGCTACACCTTC.

The chain is built from TRBV28 and TRBJ2-7; D uncertain. Trimming left V 4 bases short and J 7 bases short, with 8 bases between. From germline, CDR1 is MDHEN and CDR2 SYDVKM. The CDR3 extends over 11 amino acids. Here the CDR3 DNA reads TGTGCCAGCAGTTCCCGGTGGGAGCAGTACTTC. The encoded protein is CASSSRWEQYF.

This clone showed up just once. The rearrangement uses TRBV7-6 and TRBJ2-5; D may be TRBD1 (6 bases). Trimming left V 8 bases short and J 4 bases short, with 26 bases between. This CDR3 has 17 amino acids. Germline lookup yields CDR1 SGHVS and CDR2 FNYEAQ. The CDR3 DNA follows: TGTGCCAGCCTCAAAGTACTACAGGGTAGGTTACGAGAGACCCAGTACTTC. Its protein product is CASLKVLQGRLRETQYF.

The chain links TRBV6-1 to TRBJ1-2; D gene unclear. Germline V lookup: CDR1 MNHNS, CDR2 SASEGT. The CDR3 spans 12 residues. The V end was cut by 8 bases, the J end by 4 bases, with 11 bases between. The CDR3 here is CASSQDFYGYTF. CDR3 nucleotide sequence: TGTGCCAGCTCCCAGGACTTCTATGGCTACACCTTC.

The chain carries TRBV6-4 and TRBJ1-2, with 8 bases lining up with TRBD1. The junction had 9 bases not matched to a gene; V was cut back by 5 bases and J by 7 bases. CDR1 is MRHNA, CDR2 SNTAGT, per germline. CDR3 size: 14 residues. CDR3 nucleotide sequence: TGTGCCAGCAGTCCCTGGACAGGGACGGGTGGCTACACCTTC. This encodes CASSPWTGTGGYTF.

This clone was recorded only once. The V call is TRBV25-1, the J call TRBJ1-5; D is unclear. CDR3 length: 16 amino acids. V lost 3 bases and J 2 bases, leaving 14 bases between the germline ends. Germline lookup yields CDR1 MGHDK and CDR2 SYGVNS. The CDR3 spells CASSDLGLEGNQPQHF. The CDR3 nucleotides are TGTGCCAGCAGTGACTTAGGGTTAGAGGGCAATCAGCCCCAGCATTTT.

J is TRBJ2-1 and V is TRBV7-9; 11 bases align to TRBD2. The CDR3 runs to 15 residues. In germline, CDR1 is SEHNR, CDR2 FQNEAQ (reference sequence). V was clipped by 6 bases and J by 5 bases; unmatched bases: 6. The CDR3 protein is CASRPGTSGNNEQFF. CDR3 sequence (DNA): TGTGCCAGCAGGCCCGGGACTAGCGGTAACAATGAGCAGTTCTTC.

The V gene is TRBV10-3, the J gene TRBJ1-2; D may be TRBD1 (6 bases). CDR1 ENHRY and CDR2 SYGVKD come from the germline V gene. Trimming left V 4 bases short and J 5 bases short, with 14 bases between. The CDR3 is 14 amino acids. The CDR3 region is CAISGTGPVYGYTF. CDR3 coding DNA: TGTGCCATCAGTGGAACAGGGCCCGTGTATGGCTACACCTTC.

Note on this clone: Other DNA sequences from this sample encode an identical CDR3 as well. CDR3 DNA sequence: TGCGCCAGCAGCTTAGGGGGGGCCGAAGAGACCCAGTACTTC. Translating gives CASSLGGAEETQYF. The rearrangement uses TRBV5-1 and TRBJ2-5; possibly TRBD2 for D (7 bases). The CDR3 has 14 amino acids. Germline V gene data show CDR1 as SGHRS and CDR2 as YFSETQ. The V and J ends lost 2 bases and 3 bases respectively, with 11 bases between them.

The chain couples TRBV4-3 to TRBJ2-1; D unclear. Germline CDR1 is LGHNA and CDR2 is YSLEER. Trimming left V 4 bases short and J 0 bases short, with 10 bases between. This CDR3 is 15 amino acids long. CDR3 sequence: CASSRDGTSYNEQFF. In nucleotides, the CDR3 is TGCGCCAGCAGCCGCGACGGAACCTCCTACAATGAGCAGTTCTTC.

The CDR3 sequence is CASSASEYEDQPQHF. The CDR3 nucleotides read TGTGCCAGCAGTGCTAGCGAGTATGAAGATCAGCCCCAGCATTTT. This chain connects TRBV28 to TRBJ1-5; D call uncertain. Germline CDR1 is MDHEN and CDR2 is SYDVKM. CDR3 length equals 15 residues. V lost 5 bases, J lost 5 bases, and 16 bases lay in between.

The V and J genes are TRBV11-2 and TRBJ1-5; TRBD1 aligns across 7 bases. The ends lost 5 bases at V and 1 base at J; junction bases unmatched: 2. This CDR3 region has 14 residues. Per germline, CDR1 SGHAT and CDR2 FQNNGV. This CDR3 reads CASSQQGSNQPQHF. CDR3 bases: TGTGCCAGCAGCCAACAGGGGAGCAATCAGCCCCAGCATTTT.

This clone was seen a single time. This specimen includes other DNA sequences encoding the same CDR3. The chain links TRBV7-3 to TRBJ2-2; D uncertain. The CDR3 extends over 14 amino acids. Trimming removed 6 bases at V and 0 bases at J, with 8 bases between. Germline CDR1 is SGHTA and CDR2 is FQGTGA. CDR3 nucleotide sequence: TGTGCCAGCAGGGGTAGTGCGAACACCGGGGAGCTGTTTTTT. Its translation is CASRGSANTGELFF.

The rearrangement uses TRBV9 and TRBJ2-7, with D perhaps matching TRBD2 (6 bases). The CDR3 length is 13 residues. The germline gives CDR1 SGDLS, CDR2 YYNGEE. Trimming took off 7 bases at V and 6 bases at J, with 17 bases between the two ends. The CDR3 bases are TGTGCCAGCGGGGGGACTCCCCAGGTCGAGCAGTACTTC. This codes for CASGGTPQVEQYF.

The chain carries TRBV7-3 and TRBJ2-3; the D is unclear. This CDR3 spans 13 amino acids. Trimming took off 6 bases at V and 6 bases at J, with 13 bases between the two ends. Germline CDR1 and CDR2: SGHTA and FQGTGA. CDR3 coding DNA: TGTGCCAGCAGATTAGCAGCCCAGGATACGCAGTATTTT. Its translation: CASRLAAQDTQYF.

This sequence joins TRBV4-3 and TRBJ2-7, with 7 bases fitting TRBD1. V was pared by 2 bases and J by 5 bases, with 6 bases of the junction left unmatched. CDR3 length: 14 amino acids. Germline lookup yields CDR1 LGHNA and CDR2 YSLEER. The CDR3: CASSQTGVEDEQYF. The CDR3 DNA follows: TGCGCCAGCAGCCAAACAGGGGTCGAAGACGAGCAGTACTTC.

V usage is TRBV15 and J usage is TRBJ1-1; possibly TRBD1 for D (5 bases). Per the germline V gene, CDR1 is LNHNV and CDR2 is YYDKDF (reference sequence). V lost 4 bases and J lost 4, with 19 bases in between. The CDR3 runs to 16 residues. This chain's CDR3 is CATSKAPGRRITEAFF. For the CDR3, the DNA is TGTGCCACCAGCAAGGCTCCAGGGAGGCGGATCACTGAAGCTTTCTTT.

The genes are TRBV7-9 and TRBJ2-7, with 8 nucleotides matching TRBD1. From germline, CDR1 is SEHNR and CDR2 FQNEAQ (reference sequence). The trim removed 5 bases at V and 2 bases at J, leaving 8 bases unmatched. The CDR3 has 15 residues. Here the CDR3 DNA reads TGTGCCAGCAGCCACGGACAGGGAGTAGCCTACGAGCAGTACTTC. Protein: CASSHGQGVAYEQYF.

V usage is TRBV19 and J usage is TRBJ2-5, with 7 nucleotides matching TRBD2. The CDR3 loop spans 16 amino acids. Germline values: CDR1 LNHDA, CDR2 SQIVND (reference sequence). The J segment lost 5 bases and the V segment lost 3 bases, leaving 12 bases of the junction unmatched. CDR3 nucleotide sequence: TGTGCCAGTAGTATGGCCGACGGGGGGTTGAGGGAGACCCAGTACTTC. Its protein product is CASSMADGGLRETQYF.

The chain links TRBV7-7 to TRBJ2-5; possible D gene TRBD2, 6 bases. CDR3 length: 15 residues. V lost 2 bases to trimming and J lost 4 bases, with 14 bases between them. Germline CDR1 reads SSHAT; CDR2 reads FNYEAQ (reference sequence). The CDR3 DNA sequence: TGTGCCAGCAGCTTATCTTGGATGGGGGGAGAGACCCAGTACTTC. Translation: CASSLSWMGGETQYF.

Written as DNA, the CDR3 is TGTGCCAGCAGCTTAGAAGTTGCGGGGGTGGGCCAGACCCAGTACTTC. It is translated as CASSLEVAGVGQTQYF. The gene calls are TRBV11-2 and TRBJ2-5, with TRBD2 matching over 7 bases. V was pared by 0 bases and J by 6 bases, with 10 bases of the junction left unmatched. The CDR3 is made up of 16 amino acids. In germline, CDR1 is SGHAT, CDR2 FQNNGV.

V gene TRBV7-9 combines with J gene TRBJ1-2, with D unclear. CDR1 SEHNR and CDR2 FQNEAQ come from the germline V gene (reference sequence). This CDR3 contains 11 residues. V was pared by 6 bases and J by 7 bases, with 9 bases between. Here the CDR3 reads CASSLNGGYTF. In nucleotides, the CDR3 is TGTGCCAGCAGTCTCAATGGTGGCTACACCTTC.

V gene TRBV25-1 combines with J gene TRBJ2-7; D is ambiguous. The V and J ends lost 4 bases and 6 bases respectively, with 10 bases between them. CDR1 is MGHDK, CDR2 SYGVNS, per germline. The CDR3 runs 12 residues. As DNA, the CDR3 is TGTGCCAGCAGTGCGACGAGTCGCGAGCAGTACTTC. This codes for CASSATSREQYF.

The chain combines TRBV4-2 with TRBJ2-3, with 8 bases aligning to TRBD2. The length of the CDR3 is 15 residues. The V gene's germline CDR1 is LGHNA and CDR2 YNFKEQ. Trimming removed 5 bases from V and 5 bases from J; junction bases left unmatched: 9. CDR3 sequence: CASSLRAGEGDTQYF. The CDR3, as DNA: TGTGCCAGCAGCTTAAGAGCGGGAGAAGGAGATACGCAGTATTTT.